Listed here are 5 T cell receptor beta chains from one sample, sequenced in a study of blood T cell repertoires in COVID-19. Generated by immunoSEQ multiplex PCR, the TCRdb table keeps only in-frame clones and is missing some. The sample lists nearly 90,000 clones, about two thirds occurring once. Sample: peripheral blood. The origin of the receptors is a woman aged 80 or older with acute or convalescent COVID-19.

The CDR3, as DNA: TGCGCCAGCAGCTTCGACAGGGGTGGAAACACCATATATTTT. Amino acids: CASSFDRGGNTIYF. V usage is TRBV5-1 and J usage is TRBJ1-3, with TRBD1 identical over 8 bases. The CDR3 loop spans 14 amino acids. Germline loops: CDR1 SGHRS, CDR2 YFSETQ. The J segment lost 3 bases and the V segment lost 2 bases, leaving 1 base of the junction unmatched.

By share, this clone ranks as medium-sized. This chain joins TRBV28 and TRBJ1-6; D is ambiguous. V was pared by 6 bases and J by 12 bases, with 12 bases between. Per germline, CDR1 MDHEN and CDR2 SYDVKM. The CDR3 extends over 12 amino acids. This CDR3 reads CASSPVRGPLHF. Here the CDR3 DNA reads TGTGCCAGCAGCCCGGTCCGGGGACCCCTCCACTTT.

In its sample, this clone was seen a few times. The junction and the germline gene differ at one end; a read error may be behind it. CDR3 nucleotide sequence: TGTGCCAGCAGCGGACCCGCCGGGACTAGGGTAGTATTT. Amino acid sequence: CASSGPAGTRVVF. The chain carries TRBV9 and TRBJ2-3, with TRBD2 matching 8 bases. CDR3 size: 13 residues. Per the germline V gene, CDR1 is SGDLS and CDR2 is YYNGEE.

The CDR3 coding sequence is TGTGCCAGCTCACCGGGGGCTGCGGGGGTTGGCACAGATACGCAGTATTTT. Translation: CASSPGAAGVGTDTQYF. This chain uses TRBV18 with TRBJ2-3; possible D gene TRBD2, 7 bases. Germline CDR1 reads KGHSH; CDR2 reads LQKENI. The V and J ends lost 3 bases and 1 base respectively, with 17 bases between them. The CDR3 spans 17 residues.

This clone was picked up a small number of times. The chain couples TRBV5-1 to TRBJ1-5; TRBD1 is a possible D gene (6 bases). This CDR3 is 16 amino acids long. Germline V gene sequence: CDR1 SGHRS, CDR2 YFSETQ. The germline V and J ends were trimmed by 0 bases and 6 bases, with 16 bases remaining between them. The CDR3 sequence: CASSLGGGRAIQPQHF. The CDR3 DNA reads TGCGCCAGCAGCTTGGGCGGGGGGCGAGCGATTCAGCCCCAGCATTTT. The entire variable domain, with the rest obtained from reference TRBV5-1 and TRBJ1-5, is as follows: KAGVTQTPRYLIKTRGQQVTLSCSPISGHRSVSWYQQTPGQGLQFLFEYFSETQRNKGNFPGRFSGRQFSNSRSEMNVSTLELGDSALYLCASSLGGGRAIQPQHFGDGTRLSIL.